These T cell receptor beta chains were read from a single sample in a study of CD8 T cells in ankylosing spondylitis. Each CDR3 protein is one row after TCRdb ran MiXCR on the 5' RACE reads. The table includes some 450,000 distinct CDR3 sequences, approximately 17% detected once. Source material: blood, either unsorted or a sorted T cell fraction (not recorded which). The receptors were gathered from a male donor with ankylosing spondylitis. Both conserved end residues are part of each CDR3.

V: TRBV24-1; CDR3: CATSDTGPDTGELFF
V: TRBV9; CDR3: CASSPQGNNYGYTF
V: TRBV27; CDR3: CASSLSRLAGRDEQFF
V: TRBV7-3; CDR3: CASSFTRTGELFF
V: TRBV10-3; CDR3: CAISEPGLAGTDTQYF
V: TRBV19; CDR3: CASSIRQPGQPQHF
V: TRBV15; CDR3: CATSRGDRVLVYEQYF
V: TRBV29-1; CDR3: CSVGSLTGSYGYTF
V: TRBV25-1; CDR3: CASRAWPGFVQYF
V: TRBV28; CDR3: CASGGSAQPQHF
V: TRBV20-1; CDR3: CSARDLRPKVDTQYF
V: TRBV5-1; CDR3: CASTPYPGYGYTF
V: TRBV29-1; CDR3: CSGGTSSTDTRYF
V: TRBV20-1; CDR3: CSGVGVGTEAFF
V: TRBV5-1; CDR3: CASSLGGTANNEQFF
V: TRBV5-1; CDR3: CASSLGQGSENIQYF
V: TRBV12-3/TRBV12-4; CDR3: CASEGRGPYNEQFF
V: TRBV20-1; CDR3: CTGTSGRLEETQYF
V: TRBV7-3; CDR3: CASSLLVAGAHEQFF
V: TRBV29-1; CDR3: CSVEDRGRRAEAFF
V: TRBV12-3/TRBV12-4; CDR3: CASRKSGVTETQYF
V: TRBV20-1; CDR3: CSARDTSGLRGYNEQFF
V: TRBV5-1; CDR3: CASSYDRGGNYGYTF
V: TRBV4-2; CDR3: CASSRGEFGEKLFF
V: TRBV4-2; CDR3: CASSQDAGKNQPQHF
V: TRBV25-1; CDR3: CASSTTGVGGYTF
V: TRBV12-3/TRBV12-4; CDR3: CASRPTGGNQPQHF
V: TRBV11-1; CDR3: CASSVRQGQETQYF
V: TRBV24-1; CDR3: CATSDLAWGVVNSPLHF
V: TRBV12-3/TRBV12-4; CDR3: CASNQRGPDQPQHF
V: TRBV9; CDR3: CASSVAGDTGELFF
V: TRBV20-1; CDR3: CSATEPQGAGNEAFF
V: TRBV28; CDR3: CASSLPHPSPRSGELFF
V: TRBV20-1; CDR3: CSARRTGGRITGELFF
V: TRBV12-3/TRBV12-4; CDR3: CASSRQGNSPLHF
V: TRBV28; CDR3: CASSSPSGYTDTQYF
V: TRBV12-3/TRBV12-4; CDR3: CASSWGTSGGSEETQYF
V: TRBV27; CDR3: CASSLRLAGTSLSYEQYF
V: TRBV9; CDR3: CASSPGGGFYEQFF
V: TRBV7-9; CDR3: CASSLARLNEQFF
V: TRBV5-1; CDR3: CASSNAGTEQYF
V: TRBV29-1; CDR3: CSVGDGTDTQYF